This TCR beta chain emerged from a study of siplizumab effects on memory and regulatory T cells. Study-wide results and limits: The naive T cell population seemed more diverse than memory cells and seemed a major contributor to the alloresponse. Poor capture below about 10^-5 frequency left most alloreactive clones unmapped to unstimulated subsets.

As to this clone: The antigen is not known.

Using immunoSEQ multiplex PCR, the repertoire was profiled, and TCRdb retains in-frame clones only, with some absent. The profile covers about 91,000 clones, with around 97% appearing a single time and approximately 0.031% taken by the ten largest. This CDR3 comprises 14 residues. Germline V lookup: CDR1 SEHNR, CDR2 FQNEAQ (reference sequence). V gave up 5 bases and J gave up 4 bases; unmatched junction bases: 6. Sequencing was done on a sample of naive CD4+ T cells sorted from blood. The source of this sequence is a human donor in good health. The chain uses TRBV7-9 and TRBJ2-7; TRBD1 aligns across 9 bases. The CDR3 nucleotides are TGTGCCAGCAGCCGAACGGGACAGGGTTACGAGCAGTACTTC. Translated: CASSRTGQGYEQYF.